Presented here are 31 T cell receptor beta chains from one specimen sequenced in a study of early T cells in non-severe SARS-CoV-2 infection. TCRdb re-called the 5' RACE reads with MiXCR, one entry per CDR3 protein. The sample lists roughly 24,000 distinct CDR3 sequences, approximately 4.5% occurring once. The sequenced material came from whole blood. Receptors were obtained from an adult who was a healthcare worker with PCR-confirmed SARS-CoV-2 infection or an uninfected control (not recorded which).

By share, this clonotype ranks as medium-sized. This chain connects TRBV20-1 to TRBJ1-3; perhaps TRBD1 as D (6 bases). Germline V gives CDR1 DFQATT, CDR2 SNEGSKA (reference sequence). Trimming removed 4 bases at V and 4 bases at J, with 14 bases between. The CDR3 is 14 amino acids. CDR3 amino acids: CSAKTGPQGNTIYF. CDR3 in DNA: TGCAGTGCTAAAACAGGGCCACAAGGAAACACCATATATTTT.

The chain employs TRBV4-3 and TRBJ1-6; D call uncertain. Germline V gene sequence: CDR1 LGHNA, CDR2 YSLEER. Trimming shortened V by 1 base and J by 0 bases, and 4 bases separated the two germline ends. CDR3 length: 15 amino acids. CDR3 amino acids: CASSQGGSYNSPLHF. CDR3 bases: TGCGCCAGCAGCCAAGGGGGCTCCTATAATTCACCCCTCCACTTT.

This clonotype was seen a handful of times. The chain carries TRBV7-8 and TRBJ2-3; 8 bases are a match to TRBD2. Germline-derived CDR1 and CDR2 are SGHVS and FQNEAQ. With 7 bases clipped from V and 4 bases from J, the junction kept 4 bases outside the gene matches. The CDR3 spans 13 residues. CDR3 protein: CASTLGGADTQYF. Here the CDR3 DNA reads TGTGCCAGCACCCTCGGGGGGGCAGATACGCAGTATTTT.

This clonotype came up many times. The chain recombines TRBV27 with TRBJ2-3; no clear D. The ends were cut back, 2 bases at V and 0 bases at J, with 6 bases in the middle. The CDR3 contains 14 residues. The germline CDR1 and CDR2 sequences are MNHEY and SMNVEV (reference sequence). The CDR3 DNA follows: TGTGCCAGCAGTTTAGCCCACAGCACAGATACGCAGTATTTT. Protein sequence: CASSLAHSTDTQYF.

This clonotype was found many times. The V and J genes are TRBV20-1 and TRBJ2-1; 8 nucleotides line up with TRBD2. With 6 bases clipped from V and 3 bases from J, the junction kept 4 bases outside the gene matches. CDR3 size: 13 residues. Germline CDR1 is DFQATT and CDR2 is SNEGSKA (reference sequence). The CDR3 region has the DNA TGCAGTGCGCGGGGGGCCCTCTACAATGAGCAGTTCTTC. Translation gives CSARGALYNEQFF.

This clonotype is termed medium-sized. The chain joins TRBV18 to TRBJ1-1, with D possibly being TRBD1 (6 bases). Trimming stripped 2 bases from V and 5 bases from J, with 12 bases between. Germline values: CDR1 KGHSH, CDR2 LQKENI. The CDR3 length is 14 residues. The CDR3 reads CASSPLGGLTEAFF. The CDR3 DNA sequence: TGTGCCAGCTCACCATTAGGGGGTCTGACTGAAGCTTTCTTT. Full variable domain (rest looked up from reference TRBV18 and TRBJ1-1): NAGVMQNPRHLVRRRGQEARLRCSPMKGHSHVYWYRQLPEEGLKFMVYLQKENIIDESGMPKERFSAEFPKEGPSILRIQQVVRGDSAAYFCASSPLGGLTEAFFGQGTRLTVV.

In its sample, this clonotype is medium-sized. CDR3 sequence: CASSHRTGQETQYF. CDR3 nucleotide sequence: TGTGCCAGCAGCCACAGGACAGGGCAAGAGACCCAGTACTTC. The chain joins TRBV3-1 to TRBJ2-5, with TRBD1 matching 8 bases. There are 14 residues in the CDR3. Germline trimming cut 3 bases from V and 2 bases from J; bases unmatched to any gene: 2. The germline gives CDR1 LGHDT, CDR2 YNNKEL (reference sequence).

This clonotype was counted ten times or more. The CDR3 sequence is CATSEASNEQFF. The CDR3 DNA sequence: TGTGCCACCAGTGAAGCGAGCAATGAGCAGTTCTTC. This sequence joins TRBV24-1 and TRBJ2-1; D gene ambiguous. CDR3 length: 12 residues. V lost 4 bases, J lost 6 bases, and 6 bases lay in between. Germline loops: CDR1 KGHDR, CDR2 SFDVKD.

In its sample, this clonotype was seen once. The J gene is TRBJ2-4, the V gene TRBV4-3; D possibly corresponds to TRBD2 (6 bases). The CDR3 has 14 residues. CDR1 is LGHNA, CDR2 YSLEER, per germline. Trimming removed 4 bases at V and 3 bases at J, with 10 bases between. DNA for the CDR3: TGCGCCAGCAGCCCGGGGGTAGTCAAAAACATTCAGTACTTC. Translation: CASSPGVVKNIQYF.

The chain is built from TRBV5-5 and TRBJ2-1; D perhaps matches TRBD1 (5 bases). CDR1 is SGHKS and CDR2 is YYEKEE in the germline V gene (reference sequence). The CDR3 length is 16 residues. V was shortened by 0 bases and J by 0 bases, with 10 bases between the two germline ends. CDR3: CASSLDRPSSYNEQFF. The CDR3 nucleotides read TGTGCCAGCAGCTTGGACAGGCCGAGCTCCTACAATGAGCAGTTCTTC.

This clonotype has a handful of counts. This sequence joins TRBV7-2 and TRBJ2-4; TRBD1 is a possible D gene (5 bases). This CDR3 has 14 amino acids. Germline lookup yields CDR1 SGHTA and CDR2 FQGNSA. Trimming cost V 3 bases and J 1 base, with 7 bases left between them. The CDR3 sequence is CASSFRGAKNIQYF. As DNA, the CDR3 is TGTGCCAGCAGCTTTAGGGGTGCCAAAAACATTCAGTACTTC.

This clonotype came up many times. The chain combines TRBV12-3 or TRBV12-4 with TRBJ2-3; 7 bases line up with TRBD1. CDR3 length equals 16 residues. Germline trimming cut 5 bases from V and 2 bases from J; bases unmatched to any gene: 10. The DNA for the CDR3 is TGTGCCAGCAGTCTCTTGACAGGGAAGTTCACAGATACGCAGTATTTT. Translation: CASSLLTGKFTDTQYF.

This clonotype showed up just a few times. The chain is built from TRBV2 and TRBJ1-4; tentatively, D is TRBD1 (5 bases). Per the germline V gene, CDR1 is SNHLY and CDR2 is FYNNEI. Trimming cost V 2 bases and J 3 bases, with 10 bases left between them. There are 15 residues in the CDR3. Written as DNA, the CDR3 is TGTGCCAGCAGTGAACCTGGGGGAGCTAATGAAAAACTGTTTTTT. This codes for CASSEPGGANEKLFF.

The chain employs TRBV18 and TRBJ2-2; 10 positions agree with TRBD2. The germline CDR1 and CDR2 sequences are KGHSH and LQKENI. This CDR3 comprises 17 residues. Trimming took 2 bases from V and 1 from J; bases not matched to a gene: 4. CDR3 nucleotides: TGTGCCAGCTCACCAAATAGCGGGGGGATGAACACCGGGGAGCTGTTTTTT. This codes for CASSPNSGGMNTGELFF.

This clonotype was counted at least ten times. This chain connects TRBV6-4 to TRBJ1-1, with 7 nucleotides matching TRBD1. Germline CDR1 MRHNA, CDR2 SNTAGT. The J segment lost 6 bases and the V segment lost 4 bases, leaving 17 bases of the junction unmatched. The CDR3 runs 17 residues. This chain's CDR3 is CASSVPYLGQCASEAFF. For the CDR3, the DNA is TGTGCCAGCAGTGTACCTTACCTGGGACAGTGTGCCTCTGAAGCTTTCTTT.

This clonotype was detected ten times or more. The chain links TRBV28 to TRBJ2-3; D is tentatively TRBD1 or TRBD2 (7 bases each). Germline V gene sequence: CDR1 MDHEN, CDR2 SYDVKM. Trimming removed 3 bases at V and 2 bases at J, with 24 bases between. The CDR3 extends over 19 amino acids. CDR3 in amino acids: CASSFPPFQGGVDTDTQYF. CDR3 DNA: TGTGCCAGCAGTTTCCCTCCGTTCCAGGGGGGGGTTGACACAGATACGCAGTATTTT.

The genes are TRBV7-9 and TRBJ1-5; possible D gene TRBD1, 5 bases. Germline V gene lookup returns CDR1 SEHNR and CDR2 FQNEAQ (reference sequence). V lost 3 bases, J lost 5 bases, and 11 bases lay in between. The CDR3 covers 14 residues. CDR3 nucleotide sequence: TGTGCCAGCAGCTTGGGCAGGGAGGATCAGCCCCAGCATTTT. As protein: CASSLGREDQPQHF.

About this clonotype itself: This may come from a read error, since a much larger clone is one base off. The chain recombines TRBV7-6 with TRBJ2-2; maybe TRBD1 (6 bases). Per germline, CDR1 SGHVS and CDR2 FNYEAQ. The CDR3 covers 14 residues. In DNA, the CDR3 is TGTGCCAGCACCGGGACACCGAACACCGGGGAGCCGTTTTTT. Its protein is CASTGTPNTGEPFF. The variable domain in full, completed from reference TRBV7-6 and TRBJ2-2, reads GAGVSQSPRYKVTKRGQDVALRCDPISGHVSLYWYRQALGQGPEFLTYFNYEAQQDKSGLPNDRFSAERPEGSISTLTIQRTEQRDSAMYRCASTGTPNTGEPFFGEGSRLTVL.

By proportion, this clonotype is medium-sized (0.01 to 0.1%). The rearrangement joins TRBV6-6 to TRBJ2-5; D gene uncertain. CDR3 length: 13 amino acids. V lost 5 bases and J lost 5, with 12 bases in between. Germline V gives CDR1 MNHNY, CDR2 SVGAGI (reference sequence). CDR3 sequence reads: CASSPRAEETQYF. The DNA for the CDR3 is TGTGCCAGCAGTCCCCGGGCCGAGGAGACCCAGTACTTC.

This clonotype was seen ten or more times. This chain links TRBV6-2 or TRBV6-3 with TRBJ2-3; no reliable D call. CDR1 is MNHEY and CDR2 is SVGEGT in the germline V gene. The V end was cut by 4 bases, the J end by 10 bases, with 12 bases between. The CDR3 consists of 12 residues. CDR3 sequence (DNA): TGTGCCAGCAGTTCCCGCCTCTCAGCGCAGTATTTT. It translates to CASSSRLSAQYF.

This clonotype was detected many times. The chain uses TRBV9 and TRBJ1-2, with unresolved D. Trimming cost V 3 bases and J 7 bases, with 16 bases left between them. Germline loops: CDR1 SGDLS, CDR2 YYNGEE. This CDR3 is built from 14 residues. CDR3 DNA sequence: TGTGCCAGCAGCGGGACGCCAGGCTTGGTTGGCTACACCTTC. This sequence encodes CASSGTPGLVGYTF.

This chain uses TRBV7-2 with TRBJ2-3; maybe TRBD2 (5 bases). From germline, CDR1 is SGHTA and CDR2 FQGNSA. Trimming left V 5 bases short and J 2 bases short, with 5 bases between. This CDR3 is built from 12 residues. For the CDR3, the DNA is TGTGCCAGCAGCCGGGACACAGATACGCAGTATTTT. Translated, it gives CASSRDTDTQYF.

This clonotype was observed at least ten times. The rearrangement uses TRBV7-9 and TRBJ2-7; D ambiguous. This CDR3 region has 13 residues. Germline V gene data show CDR1 as SEHNR and CDR2 as FQNEAQ (reference sequence). V lost 2 bases and J lost 2, with 7 bases in between. Written as DNA, the CDR3 is TGTGCCAGCAGCTTACTCCGGACCTACGAGCAGTACTTC. It specifies CASSLLRTYEQYF.

This clonotype rates as medium-sized. The J gene is TRBJ2-5, the V gene TRBV3-1; D is unresolved. With 4 bases removed from V and 5 bases from J, the gap between germline ends came to 17 bases. The CDR3 contains 15 residues. The germline V gene encodes CDR1 LGHDT and CDR2 YNNKEL (reference sequence). In DNA, the CDR3 is TGTGCCAGCAGCCTCCCAATTCCCCTTGGCGAGACCCAGTACTTC. Encoded protein: CASSLPIPLGETQYF.

At least ten counts were recorded for this clonotype. The rearrangement links TRBV12-3 or TRBV12-4 to TRBJ2-1, with D uncertain. V lost 6 bases, J lost 9 bases, and 9 bases lay in between. This CDR3 contains 11 residues. The CDR3 nucleotides are TGTGCCAGCAGCCACTCCGGTGAGCAGTTCTTC. Translating gives CASSHSGEQFF.

This sequence joins TRBV10-2 and TRBJ2-7, with D perhaps TRBD2 (6 bases). V was cut by 7 bases and J by 5 bases, with 12 bases left in between. The germline V gene encodes CDR1 WSHSY and CDR2 SAAADI. CDR3 size: 12 residues. The CDR3 is CASKRVRNEQYF. CDR3 coding DNA: TGCGCCAGCAAGCGGGTCCGGAACGAGCAGTACTTC.

In its sample, this clonotype was seen many times. The V call is TRBV29-1, the J call TRBJ2-5, with 8 bases lining up with TRBD1. V lost 7 bases, J lost 10 bases, and 5 bases stayed unmatched. The germline CDR1 and CDR2 sequences are SQVTM and ANQGSEA. The CDR3 totals 10 residues. DNA for the CDR3: TGCAGCGCCTGGACAGGGAACCAGTACTTC. Amino acid sequence: CSAWTGNQYF. The full variable domain, its missing parts supplied by reference TRBV29-1 and TRBJ2-5, is SAVISQKPSRDICQRGTSLTIQCQVDSQVTMMFWYRQQPGQSLTLIATANQGSEATYESGFVIDKFPISRPNLTFSTLTVSNMSPEDSSIYLCSAWTGNQYFGPGTRLLVL.

This clonotype is medium-sized in the sample. The CDR3 loop is CASSFGTSYNEQFF. Here the CDR3 DNA reads TGTGCCAGCAGCTTCGGGACCTCCTACAATGAGCAGTTCTTC. The chain uses TRBV7-9 and TRBJ2-1; D possibly uses TRBD1 or TRBD2 (5 bases each). The CDR3 is made up of 14 amino acids. CDR1 and CDR2 (germline): SEHNR, FQNEAQ (reference sequence). V gave up 3 bases and J gave up 0 bases, with 6 bases separating them.

This clonotype was picked up many times. CDR3 loop: CASSYGGQRRTSTDTQYF. CDR3 in DNA: TGTGCCAGCAGTTACGGGGGACAGAGACGCACTAGCACAGATACGCAGTATTTT. The chain joins TRBV6-2 or TRBV6-3 to TRBJ2-3, with 7 bases that match TRBD1. The germline V gene has CDR1 MNHEY and CDR2 SVGEGT. The CDR3 consists of 18 residues. Germline trimming cut 2 bases from V and 0 bases from J; bases unmatched to any gene: 11.

This chain uses TRBV7-6 with TRBJ1-1; D gene uncertain. Germline assignment: CDR1 SGHVS and CDR2 FNYEAQ. Trimming removed 5 bases at V and 5 bases at J, with 9 bases between. The CDR3 sequence is 12 residues long. The CDR3 coding sequence is TGTGCCAGCAGCAACCACGGGACTGAAGCTTTCTTT. Translated, it gives CASSNHGTEAFF.

At least ten counts were recorded for this clonotype. This rearrangement joins TRBV12-3 or TRBV12-4 to TRBJ2-7, with 7 positions matching TRBD2. CDR3 length: 14 amino acids. V trimming: 5 bases; J trimming: 3 bases; junction bases outside the gene matches: 7. The CDR3 sequence is CASSRSSGYYEQYF. The CDR3 DNA reads TGTGCCAGCAGTCGATCTAGCGGCTACTACGAGCAGTACTTC.